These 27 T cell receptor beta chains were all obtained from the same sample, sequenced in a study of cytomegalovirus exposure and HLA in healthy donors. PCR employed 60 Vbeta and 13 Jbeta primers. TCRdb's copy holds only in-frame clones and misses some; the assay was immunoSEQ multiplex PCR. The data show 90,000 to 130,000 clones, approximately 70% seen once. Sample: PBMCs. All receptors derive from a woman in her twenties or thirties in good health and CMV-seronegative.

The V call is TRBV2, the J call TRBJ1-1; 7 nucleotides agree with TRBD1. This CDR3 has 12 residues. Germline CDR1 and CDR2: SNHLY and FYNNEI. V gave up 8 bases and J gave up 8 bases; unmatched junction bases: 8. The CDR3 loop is CASGTGETEAFF. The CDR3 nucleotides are TGTGCCAGCGGTACAGGGGAGACGGAAGCTTTCTTT.

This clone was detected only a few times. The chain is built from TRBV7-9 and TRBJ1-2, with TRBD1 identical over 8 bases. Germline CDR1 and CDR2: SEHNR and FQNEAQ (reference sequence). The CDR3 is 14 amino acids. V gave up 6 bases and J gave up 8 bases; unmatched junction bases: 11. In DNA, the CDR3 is TGTGCCAGCAGATCTTTCCGGACAGGGCTAGGCTACACCTTC. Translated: CASRSFRTGLGYTF. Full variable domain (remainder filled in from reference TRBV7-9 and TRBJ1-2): DTGVSQNPRHKITKRGQNVTFRCDPISEHNRLYWYRQTLGQGPEFLTYFQNEAQLEKSRLLSDRFSAERPKGSFSTLEIQRTEQGDSAMYLCASRSFRTGLGYTFGSGTRLTVV.

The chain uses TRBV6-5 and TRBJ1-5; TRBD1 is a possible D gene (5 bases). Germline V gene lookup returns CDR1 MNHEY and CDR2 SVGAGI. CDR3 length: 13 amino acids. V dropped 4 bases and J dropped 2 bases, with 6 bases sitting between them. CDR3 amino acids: CASSFRGNQPQHF. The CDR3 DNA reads TGTGCCAGCAGTTTCAGGGGCAATCAGCCCCAGCATTTT.

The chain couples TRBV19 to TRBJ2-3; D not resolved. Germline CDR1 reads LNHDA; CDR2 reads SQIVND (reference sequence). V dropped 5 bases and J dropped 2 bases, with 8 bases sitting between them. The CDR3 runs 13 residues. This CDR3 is CASSDLNTDTQYF. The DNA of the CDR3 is TGTGCCAGTAGTGATCTAAACACAGATACGCAGTATTTT.

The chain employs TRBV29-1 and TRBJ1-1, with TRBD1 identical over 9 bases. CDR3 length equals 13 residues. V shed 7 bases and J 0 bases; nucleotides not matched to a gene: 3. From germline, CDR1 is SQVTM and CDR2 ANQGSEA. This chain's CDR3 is CSAGDRVNTEAFF. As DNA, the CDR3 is TGCAGCGCTGGGGACAGGGTGAACACTGAAGCTTTCTTT.

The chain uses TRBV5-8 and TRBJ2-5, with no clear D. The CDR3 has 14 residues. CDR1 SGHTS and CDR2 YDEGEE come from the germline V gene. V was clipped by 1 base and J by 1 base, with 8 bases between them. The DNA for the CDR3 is TGTGCCAGCAGCTTGATGGCGGTCCAAGAGACCCAGTACTTC. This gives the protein CASSLMAVQETQYF.

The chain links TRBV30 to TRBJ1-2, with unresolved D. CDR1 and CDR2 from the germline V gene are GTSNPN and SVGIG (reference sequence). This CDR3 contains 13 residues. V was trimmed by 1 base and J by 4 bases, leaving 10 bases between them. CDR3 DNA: TGTGCCTGGAGTGCGGTTGCCGCCTATGGCTACACCTTC. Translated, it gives CAWSAVAAYGYTF.

CDR3 amino acids: CASSLTGENTEAFF. CDR3 DNA sequence: TGTGCCAGCAGCCTGACAGGTGAGAACACTGAAGCTTTCTTT. The rearrangement uses TRBV6-1 and TRBJ1-1; D is perhaps TRBD1 (6 bases). V gave up 6 bases and J gave up 1 base, with 12 bases separating them. There are 14 residues in the CDR3. Germline CDR1 and CDR2: MNHNS and SASEGT.

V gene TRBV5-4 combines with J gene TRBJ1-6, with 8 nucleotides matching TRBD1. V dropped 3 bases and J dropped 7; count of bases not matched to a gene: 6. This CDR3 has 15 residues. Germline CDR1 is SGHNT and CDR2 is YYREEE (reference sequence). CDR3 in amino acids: CASSSLTGENSPLHF. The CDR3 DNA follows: TGTGCCAGCAGCTCGTTGACAGGGGAAAATTCACCCCTCCACTTT.

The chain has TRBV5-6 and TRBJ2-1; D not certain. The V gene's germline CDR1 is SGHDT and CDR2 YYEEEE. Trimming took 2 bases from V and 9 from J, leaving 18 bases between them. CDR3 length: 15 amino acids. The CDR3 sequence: CASSLVERSAGEQFF. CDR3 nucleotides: TGTGCCAGCAGCTTAGTCGAGAGAAGTGCCGGTGAGCAGTTCTTC.

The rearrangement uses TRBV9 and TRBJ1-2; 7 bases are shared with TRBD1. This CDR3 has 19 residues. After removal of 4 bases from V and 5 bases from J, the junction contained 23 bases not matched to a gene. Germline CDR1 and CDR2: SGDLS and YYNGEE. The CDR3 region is CASSPSFGRGTAETYGYTF. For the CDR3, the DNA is TGTGCCAGCAGCCCTTCTTTTGGACGAGGGACAGCGGAAACATATGGCTACACCTTC.

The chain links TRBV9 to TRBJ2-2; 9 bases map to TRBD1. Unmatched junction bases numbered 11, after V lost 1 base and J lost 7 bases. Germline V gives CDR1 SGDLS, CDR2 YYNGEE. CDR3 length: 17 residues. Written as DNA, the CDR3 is TGTGCCAGCAGCGTACCCCGGACAGGGGAGAGATACGGGGAGCTGTTTTTT. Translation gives CASSVPRTGERYGELFF.

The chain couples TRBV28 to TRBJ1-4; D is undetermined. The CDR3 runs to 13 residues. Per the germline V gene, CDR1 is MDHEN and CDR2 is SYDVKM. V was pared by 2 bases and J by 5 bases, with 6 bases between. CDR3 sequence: CASSLTVNEKLFF. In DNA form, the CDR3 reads TGTGCCAGCAGTTTAACGGTGAATGAAAAACTGTTTTTT.

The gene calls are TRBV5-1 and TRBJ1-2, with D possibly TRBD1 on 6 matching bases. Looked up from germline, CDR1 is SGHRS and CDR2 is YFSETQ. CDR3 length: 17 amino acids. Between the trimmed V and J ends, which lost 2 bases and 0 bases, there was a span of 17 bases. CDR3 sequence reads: CASSFTQDSYANYGYTF. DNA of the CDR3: TGCGCCAGCAGCTTTACTCAGGACAGCTACGCTAACTATGGCTACACCTTC.

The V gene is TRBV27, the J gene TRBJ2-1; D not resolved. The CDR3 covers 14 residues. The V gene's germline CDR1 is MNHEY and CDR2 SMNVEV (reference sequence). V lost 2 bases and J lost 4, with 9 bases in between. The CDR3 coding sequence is TGTGCCAGCAGTTTAAATACCGGGTACAATGAGCAGTTCTTC. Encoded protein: CASSLNTGYNEQFF.

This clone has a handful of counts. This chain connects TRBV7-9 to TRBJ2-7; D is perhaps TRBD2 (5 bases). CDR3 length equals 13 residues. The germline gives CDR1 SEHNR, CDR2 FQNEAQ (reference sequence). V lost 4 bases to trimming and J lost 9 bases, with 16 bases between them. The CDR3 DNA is TGTGCCAGCAGCTCGGACTCCGCCTTGGGGCAGTACTTC. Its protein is CASSSDSALGQYF.

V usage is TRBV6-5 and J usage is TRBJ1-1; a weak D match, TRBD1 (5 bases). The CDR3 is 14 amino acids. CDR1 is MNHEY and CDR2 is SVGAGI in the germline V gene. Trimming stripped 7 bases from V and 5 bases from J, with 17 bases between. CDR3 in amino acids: CASTQSGTATEAFF. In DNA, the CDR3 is TGTGCCAGCACCCAAAGCGGGACGGCTACTGAAGCTTTCTTT.

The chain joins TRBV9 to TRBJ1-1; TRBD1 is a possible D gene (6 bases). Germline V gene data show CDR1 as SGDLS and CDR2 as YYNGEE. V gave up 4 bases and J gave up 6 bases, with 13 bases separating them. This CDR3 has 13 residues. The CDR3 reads CASSQTGQPEAFF. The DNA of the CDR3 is TGTGCCAGCAGCCAAACCGGACAGCCTGAAGCTTTCTTT.

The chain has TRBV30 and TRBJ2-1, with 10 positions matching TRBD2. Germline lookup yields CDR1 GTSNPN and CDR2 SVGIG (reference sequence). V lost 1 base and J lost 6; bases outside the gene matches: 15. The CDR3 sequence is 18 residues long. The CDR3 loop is CAWSGRAGGSYGFNEQFF. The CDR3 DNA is TGTGCCTGGAGTGGCAGAGCGGGGGGGTCTTATGGTTTCAATGAGCAGTTCTTC.

In nucleotides, the CDR3 is TGTGCCAGTACCTTCCTGGGCCCTTTCGATGGCTACACCTTC. The encoded protein is CASTFLGPFDGYTF. The V and J genes are TRBV19 and TRBJ1-2; D is unresolved. V was clipped by 7 bases and J by 6 bases, with 18 bases between them. The CDR3 has 14 residues. CDR1 and CDR2 from the germline V gene are LNHDA and SQIVND (reference sequence).

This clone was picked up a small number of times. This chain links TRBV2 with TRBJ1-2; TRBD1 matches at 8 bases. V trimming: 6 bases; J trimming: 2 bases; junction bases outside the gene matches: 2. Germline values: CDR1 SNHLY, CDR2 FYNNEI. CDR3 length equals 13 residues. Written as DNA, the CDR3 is TGTGCCAGCAGGACAGGGGACAACTATGGCTACACCTTC. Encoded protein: CASRTGDNYGYTF.

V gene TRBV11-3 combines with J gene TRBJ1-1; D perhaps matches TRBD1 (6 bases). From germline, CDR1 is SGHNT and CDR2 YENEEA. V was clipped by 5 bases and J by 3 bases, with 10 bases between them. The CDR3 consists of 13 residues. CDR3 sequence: CASSQPGDTEAFF. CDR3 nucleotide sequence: TGTGCCAGCAGCCAACCAGGGGACACTGAAGCTTTCTTT.

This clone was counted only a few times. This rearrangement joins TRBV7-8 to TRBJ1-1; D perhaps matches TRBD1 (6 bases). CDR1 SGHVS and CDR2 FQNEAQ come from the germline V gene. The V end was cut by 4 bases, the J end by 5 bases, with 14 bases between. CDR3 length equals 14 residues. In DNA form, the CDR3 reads TGTGCCAGCAGCTCCCGCCTGGGGACAACTGAAGCTTTCTTT. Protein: CASSSRLGTTEAFF.

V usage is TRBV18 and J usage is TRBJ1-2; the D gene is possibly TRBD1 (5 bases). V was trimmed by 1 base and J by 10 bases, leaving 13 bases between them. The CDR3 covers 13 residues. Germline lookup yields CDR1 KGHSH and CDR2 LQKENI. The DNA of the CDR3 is TGTGCCAGCTCACCACGGGAAGGGGAGGACTACACCTTC. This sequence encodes CASSPREGEDYTF.

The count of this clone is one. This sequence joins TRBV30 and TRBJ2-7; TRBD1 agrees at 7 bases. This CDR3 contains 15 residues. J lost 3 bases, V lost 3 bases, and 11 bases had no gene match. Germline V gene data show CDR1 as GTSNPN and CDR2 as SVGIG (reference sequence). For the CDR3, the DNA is TGTGCCTGGAGCGCAGAGAGGGACAGCCTCTACGAGCAGTACTTC. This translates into CAWSAERDSLYEQYF.

CDR3 amino acids: CASSVGQGAYEQYF. The CDR3 DNA follows: TGTGCCAGCAGTGTGGGTCAGGGGGCATACGAGCAGTACTTC. The chain has TRBV6-1 and TRBJ2-7, with 8 bases lining up with TRBD1. Germline V gene sequence: CDR1 MNHNS, CDR2 SASEGT. This CDR3 is 14 amino acids long. The J segment lost 4 bases and the V segment lost 4 bases, leaving 6 bases of the junction unmatched.

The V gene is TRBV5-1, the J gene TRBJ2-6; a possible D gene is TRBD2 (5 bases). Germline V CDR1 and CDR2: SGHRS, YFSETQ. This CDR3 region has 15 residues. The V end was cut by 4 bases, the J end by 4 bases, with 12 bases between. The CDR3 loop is CASSPSGSGANVLTF. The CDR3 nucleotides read TGCGCCAGCAGCCCTTCGGGGTCCGGGGCCAACGTCCTGACTTTC. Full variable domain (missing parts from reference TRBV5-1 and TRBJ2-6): KAGVTQTPRYLIKTRGQQVTLSCSPISGHRSVSWYQQTPGQGLQFLFEYFSETQRNKGNFPGRFSGRQFSNSRSEMNVSTLELGDSALYLCASSPSGSGANVLTFGAGSRLTVL.